Reported below is one TCR beta chain. Its antigen is still unknown. The data are from a study of T cell responses to AZD1222 COVID-19 vaccine. Second doses at about 4 or about 12 weeks were pooled. Between the trimmed V and J ends, which lost 1 base and 1 base, there was a span of 8 bases. Germline loops: CDR1 GTSNPN, CDR2 SVGIG (reference sequence). The CDR3 extends over 14 amino acids. Assay used: immunoSEQ multiplex PCR; TCRdb lists only in-frame clones, some missing. The profile covers some 150,000 clones, with around 93% appearing a single time and 3% to 4% taken by the ten largest. Study-wide results and limits: The donors showed a predominance of white British ancestry and of females, with possible underestimation of clonal diversity. Targeting of unmutated variant regions was reportedly seen in nearly half of spike-specific TCRs. Samples come after the peak T cell response, not at day 14.

This chain links TRBV30 with TRBJ1-5, with a possible D match to TRBD1 (6 bases). Material: peripheral blood, obtained 28 days after the second AZD1222 dose. This clonotype was obtained from an adult who received the AZD1222 COVID-19 vaccine. CDR3 sequence (DNA): TGTGCCTGGAGTGGGACAGAGAGCAATCAGCCCCAGCATTTT. Translation: CAWSGTESNQPQHF.